These 2 T cell receptor beta chains share one sample of origin, sequenced in a study of blood T cell repertoires in COVID-19. The table came from immunoSEQ multiplex PCR; TCRdb's copy has only in-frame clones and leaves some out. The sample contains under 400,000 clones, nearly 90% of which appear only once. Source material: peripheral blood. The receptors stem from a man aged 18 to 30 with active or convalescent COVID-19.

This sequence joins TRBV6-5 and TRBJ2-7; D not certain. This CDR3 comprises 11 residues. Germline V CDR1 and CDR2: MNHEY, SVGAGI. V lost 6 bases to trimming and J lost 4 bases, with 7 bases between them. The CDR3 DNA follows: TGTGCCAGCAGGTACGCGTACGAGCAGTACTTC. Protein product: CASRYAYEQYF.

This clone was counted a single time. V usage is TRBV28 and J usage is TRBJ1-1, with a possible D match to TRBD1 (6 bases). The CDR3 loop spans 15 amino acids. V lost 7 bases, J lost 3 bases, and 18 bases lay in between. Per germline, CDR1 MDHEN and CDR2 SYDVKM. The CDR3 spells CASTNGGLGDTEAFF. CDR3 bases: TGTGCCAGCACCAATGGGGGCTTGGGTGACACTGAAGCTTTCTTT. Filled out from reference TRBV28 and TRBJ1-1, the complete variable domain reads DVKVTQSSRYLVKRTGEKVFLECVQDMDHENMFWYRQDPGLGLRLIYFSYDVKMKEKGDIPEGYSVSREKKERFSLILESASTNQTSMYLCASTNGGLGDTEAFFGQGTRLTVV.